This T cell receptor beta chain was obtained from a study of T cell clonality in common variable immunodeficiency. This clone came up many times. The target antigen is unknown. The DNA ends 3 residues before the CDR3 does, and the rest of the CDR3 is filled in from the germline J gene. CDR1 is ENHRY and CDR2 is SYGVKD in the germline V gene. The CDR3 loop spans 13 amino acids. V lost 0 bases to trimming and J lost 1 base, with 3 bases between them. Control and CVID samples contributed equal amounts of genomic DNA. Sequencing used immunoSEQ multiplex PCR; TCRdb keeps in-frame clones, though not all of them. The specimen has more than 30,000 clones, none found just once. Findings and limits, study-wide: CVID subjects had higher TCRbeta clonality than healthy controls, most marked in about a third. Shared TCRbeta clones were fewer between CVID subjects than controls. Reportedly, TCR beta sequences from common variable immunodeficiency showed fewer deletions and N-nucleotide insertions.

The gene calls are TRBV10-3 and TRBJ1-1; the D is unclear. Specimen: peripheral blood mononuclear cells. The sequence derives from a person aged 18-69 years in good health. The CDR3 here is CAISESGNTEAFF. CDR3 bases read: TGTGCCATCAGTGAGTCCGGGAACACTGAA.